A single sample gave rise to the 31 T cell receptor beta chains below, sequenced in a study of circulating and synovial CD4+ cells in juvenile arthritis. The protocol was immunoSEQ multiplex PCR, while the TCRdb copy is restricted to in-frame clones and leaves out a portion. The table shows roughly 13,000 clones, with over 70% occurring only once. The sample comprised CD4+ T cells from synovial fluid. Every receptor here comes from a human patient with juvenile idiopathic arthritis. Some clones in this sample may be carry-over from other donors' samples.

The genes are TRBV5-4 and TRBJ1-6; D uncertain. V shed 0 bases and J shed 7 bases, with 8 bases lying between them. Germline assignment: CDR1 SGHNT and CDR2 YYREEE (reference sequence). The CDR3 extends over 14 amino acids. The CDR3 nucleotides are TGTGCCAGCAGCTTGGGGCTCCAAAATTCACCCCTCCACTTT. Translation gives CASSLGLQNSPLHF.

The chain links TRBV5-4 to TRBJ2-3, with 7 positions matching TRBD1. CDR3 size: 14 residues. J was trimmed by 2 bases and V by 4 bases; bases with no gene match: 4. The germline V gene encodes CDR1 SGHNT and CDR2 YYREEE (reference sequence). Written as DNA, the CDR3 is TGTGCCAGCAGCCCGGGACAGCACACAGATACGCAGTATTTT. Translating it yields CASSPGQHTDTQYF. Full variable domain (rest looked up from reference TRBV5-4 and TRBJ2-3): ETGVTQSPTHLIKTRGQQVTLRCSSQSGHNTVSWYQQALGQGPQFIFQYYREEENGRGNFPPRFSGLQFPNYSSELNVNALELDDSALYLCASSPGQHTDTQYFGPGTRLTVL.

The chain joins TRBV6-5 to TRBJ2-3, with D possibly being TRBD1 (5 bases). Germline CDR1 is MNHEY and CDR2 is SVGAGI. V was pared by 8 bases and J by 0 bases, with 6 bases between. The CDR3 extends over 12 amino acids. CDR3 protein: CASAGSTDTQYF. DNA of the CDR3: TGTGCCAGCGCAGGGAGCACAGATACGCAGTATTTT.

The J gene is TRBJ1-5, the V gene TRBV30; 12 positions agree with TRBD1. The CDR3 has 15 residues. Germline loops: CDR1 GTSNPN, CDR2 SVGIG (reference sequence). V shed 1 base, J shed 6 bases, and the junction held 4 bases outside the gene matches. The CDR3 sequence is CAWSARDRGLQPQHF. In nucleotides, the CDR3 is TGTGCCTGGAGTGCTCGGGACAGGGGGCTTCAGCCCCAGCATTTT.

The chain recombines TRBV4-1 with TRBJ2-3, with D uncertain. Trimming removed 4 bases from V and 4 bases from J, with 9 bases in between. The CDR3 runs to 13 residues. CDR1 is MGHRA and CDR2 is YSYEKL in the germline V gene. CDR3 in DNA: TGCGCCAGCAGCCGAGGTGGGTCAGATACGCAGTATTTT. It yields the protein CASSRGGSDTQYF.

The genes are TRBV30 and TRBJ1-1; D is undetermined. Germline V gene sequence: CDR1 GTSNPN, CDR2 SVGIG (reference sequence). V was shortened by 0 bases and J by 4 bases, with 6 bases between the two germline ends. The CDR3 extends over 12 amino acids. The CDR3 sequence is CAWSVLGTEAFF. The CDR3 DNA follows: TGTGCCTGGAGTGTACTCGGCACTGAAGCTTTCTTT. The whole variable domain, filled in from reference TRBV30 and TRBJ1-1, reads SQTIHQWPATLVQPVGSPLSLECTVEGTSNPNLYWYRQAAGRGLQLLFYSVGIGQISSEVPQNLSASRPQDRQFILSSKKLLLSDSGFYLCAWSVLGTEAFFGQGTRLTVV.

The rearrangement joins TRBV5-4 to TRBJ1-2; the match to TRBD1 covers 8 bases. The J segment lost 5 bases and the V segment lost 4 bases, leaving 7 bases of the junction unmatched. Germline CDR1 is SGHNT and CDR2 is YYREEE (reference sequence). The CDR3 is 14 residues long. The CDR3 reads CASSAGTGGYGYTF. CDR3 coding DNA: TGTGCCAGCAGCGCCGGGACAGGAGGATATGGCTACACCTTC.

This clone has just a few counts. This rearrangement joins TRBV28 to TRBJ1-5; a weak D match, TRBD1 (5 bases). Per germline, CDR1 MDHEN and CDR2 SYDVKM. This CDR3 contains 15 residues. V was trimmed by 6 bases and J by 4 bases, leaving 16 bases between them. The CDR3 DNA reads TGTGCCAGCAGACGCAGCCTGGGGGGGAATCAGCCCCAGCATTTT. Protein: CASRRSLGGNQPQHF.

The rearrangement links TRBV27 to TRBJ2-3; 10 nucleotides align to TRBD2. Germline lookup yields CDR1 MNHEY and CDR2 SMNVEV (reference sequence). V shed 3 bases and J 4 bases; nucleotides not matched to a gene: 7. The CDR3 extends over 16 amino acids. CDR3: CASSLRGAGGPDTQYF. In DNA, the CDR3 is TGTGCCAGCAGTTTGAGGGGAGCGGGAGGGCCAGATACGCAGTATTTT.

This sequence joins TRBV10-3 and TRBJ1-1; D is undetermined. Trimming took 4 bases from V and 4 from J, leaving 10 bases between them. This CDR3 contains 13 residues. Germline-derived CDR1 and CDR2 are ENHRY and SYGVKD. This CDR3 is CAISATAGTEAFF. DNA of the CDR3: TGTGCCATCAGTGCGACGGCAGGCACTGAAGCTTTCTTT.

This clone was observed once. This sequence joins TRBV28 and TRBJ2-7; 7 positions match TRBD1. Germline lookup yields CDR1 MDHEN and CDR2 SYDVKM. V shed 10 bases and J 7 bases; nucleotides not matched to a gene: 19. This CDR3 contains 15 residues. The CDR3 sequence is CAITKGQGEAEEQYF. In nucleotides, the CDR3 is TGTGCCATTACAAAGGGGCAGGGGGAAGCAGAAGAGCAGTACTTC. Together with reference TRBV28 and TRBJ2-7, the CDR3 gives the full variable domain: DVKVTQSSRYLVKRTGEKVFLECVQDMDHENMFWYRQDPGLGLRLIYFSYDVKMKEKGDIPEGYSVSREKKERFSLILESASTNQTSMYLCAITKGQGEAEEQYFGPGTRLTVT.

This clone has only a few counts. The CDR3 here is CASSPQRGAGTEAFF. The DNA of the CDR3 is TGCGCCAGCAGCCCCCAGCGGGGGGCCGGCACTGAAGCTTTCTTT. The chain employs TRBV4-3 and TRBJ1-1; maybe TRBD1 (6 bases). CDR1 LGHNA and CDR2 YSLEER come from the germline V gene. The CDR3 has 15 residues. Trimming left V 4 bases short and J 4 bases short, with 16 bases between.

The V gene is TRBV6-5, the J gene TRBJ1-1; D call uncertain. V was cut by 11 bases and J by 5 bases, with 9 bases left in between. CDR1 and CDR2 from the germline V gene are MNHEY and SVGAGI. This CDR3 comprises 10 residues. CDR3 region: CAAGGTEAFF. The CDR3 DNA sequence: TGTGCCGCGGGAGGGACTGAAGCTTTCTTT.

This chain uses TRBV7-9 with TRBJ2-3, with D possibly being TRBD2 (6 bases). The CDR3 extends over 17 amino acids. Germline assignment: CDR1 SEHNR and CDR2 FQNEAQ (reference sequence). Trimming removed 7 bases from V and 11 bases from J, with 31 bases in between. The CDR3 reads CASTHTGTFDTRRRQYF. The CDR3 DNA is TGTGCCAGCACCCACACCGGGACTTTTGACACCCGACGCCGGCAGTATTTT. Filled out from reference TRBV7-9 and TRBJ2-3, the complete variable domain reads DTGVSQNPRHKITKRGQNVTFRCDPISEHNRLYWYRQTLGQGPEFLTYFQNEAQLEKSRLLSDRFSAERPKGSFSTLEIQRTEQGDSAMYLCASTHTGTFDTRRRQYFGPGTRLTVL.

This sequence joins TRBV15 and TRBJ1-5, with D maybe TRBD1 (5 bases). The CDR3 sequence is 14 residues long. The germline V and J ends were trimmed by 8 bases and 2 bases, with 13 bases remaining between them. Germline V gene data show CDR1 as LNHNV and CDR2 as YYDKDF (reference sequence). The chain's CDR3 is CATSSGGGNQPQHF. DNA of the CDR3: TGTGCCACCTCCTCGGGGGGGGGCAATCAGCCCCAGCATTTT.

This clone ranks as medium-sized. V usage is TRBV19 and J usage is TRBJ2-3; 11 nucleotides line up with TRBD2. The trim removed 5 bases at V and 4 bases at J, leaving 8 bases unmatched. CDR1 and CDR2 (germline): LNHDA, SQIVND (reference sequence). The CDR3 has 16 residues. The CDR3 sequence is CASSGRLAGGPDTQYF. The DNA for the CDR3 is TGTGCCAGTAGTGGGAGGCTAGCGGGGGGCCCAGATACGCAGTATTTT.

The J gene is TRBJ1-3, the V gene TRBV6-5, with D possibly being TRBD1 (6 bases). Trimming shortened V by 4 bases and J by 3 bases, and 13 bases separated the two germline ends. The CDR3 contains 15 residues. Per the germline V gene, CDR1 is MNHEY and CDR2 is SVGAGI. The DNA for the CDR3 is TGTGCCAGCAGTTCCTGGGACATAAATGGAAACACCATATATTTT. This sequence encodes CASSSWDINGNTIYF.

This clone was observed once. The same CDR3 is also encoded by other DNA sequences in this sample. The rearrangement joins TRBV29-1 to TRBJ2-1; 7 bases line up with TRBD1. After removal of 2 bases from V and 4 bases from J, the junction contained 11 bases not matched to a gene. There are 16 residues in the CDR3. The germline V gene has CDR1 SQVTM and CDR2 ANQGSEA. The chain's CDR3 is CSVEIVTGDLYNEQFF. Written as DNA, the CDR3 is TGCAGCGTTGAAATAGTAACAGGGGACCTATACAATGAGCAGTTCTTC.

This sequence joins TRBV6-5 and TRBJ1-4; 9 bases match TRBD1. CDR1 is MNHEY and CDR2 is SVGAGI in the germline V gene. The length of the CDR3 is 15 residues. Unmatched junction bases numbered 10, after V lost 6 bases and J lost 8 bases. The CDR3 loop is CASSETGTGSEKLFF. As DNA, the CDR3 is TGTGCCAGCAGCGAAACCGGGACAGGGAGCGAAAAACTGTTTTTT.

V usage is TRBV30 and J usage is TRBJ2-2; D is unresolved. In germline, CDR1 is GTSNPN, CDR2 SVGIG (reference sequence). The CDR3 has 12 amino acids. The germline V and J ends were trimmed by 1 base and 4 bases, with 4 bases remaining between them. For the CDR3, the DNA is TGTGCCTGGAGTGACAGCACCGGGGAGCTGTTTTTT. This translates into CAWSDSTGELFF.

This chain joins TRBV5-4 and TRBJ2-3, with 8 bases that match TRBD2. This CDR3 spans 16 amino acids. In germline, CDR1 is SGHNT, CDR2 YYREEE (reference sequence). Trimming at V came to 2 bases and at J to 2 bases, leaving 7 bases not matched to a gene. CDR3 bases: TGTGCCAGCAGCTTAGCTAGCGGGTGGCTCACAGATACGCAGTATTTT. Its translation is CASSLASGWLTDTQYF. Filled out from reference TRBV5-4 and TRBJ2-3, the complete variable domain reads ETGVTQSPTHLIKTRGQQVTLRCSSQSGHNTVSWYQQALGQGPQFIFQYYREEENGRGNFPPRFSGLQFPNYSSELNVNALELDDSALYLCASSLASGWLTDTQYFGPGTRLTVL.

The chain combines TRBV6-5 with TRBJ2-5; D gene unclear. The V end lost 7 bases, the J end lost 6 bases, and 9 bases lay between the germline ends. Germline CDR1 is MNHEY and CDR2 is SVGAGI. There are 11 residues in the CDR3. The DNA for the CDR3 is TGTGCCAGCACAGACTTGAAGACCCAGTACTTC. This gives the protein CASTDLKTQYF.

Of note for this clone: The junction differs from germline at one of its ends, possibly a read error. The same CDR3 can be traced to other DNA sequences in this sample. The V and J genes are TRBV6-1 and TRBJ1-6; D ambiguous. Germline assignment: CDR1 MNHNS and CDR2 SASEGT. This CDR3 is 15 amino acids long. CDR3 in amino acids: CASSVVGFYNSPLHF. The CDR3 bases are TGTGCCAGCAGTGTCGTCGGGTTCTATAATTCCCCCCTCCACTTT.

The CDR3 nucleotides read TGTGCCAGCATATTGGCTGACTCCTACGAGCAGTACTTC. Translation: CASILADSYEQYF. J is TRBJ2-7 and V is TRBV6-5; D is ambiguous. V was clipped by 7 bases and J by 0 bases, with 10 bases between them. The CDR3 is 13 residues long. Germline-derived CDR1 and CDR2 are MNHEY and SVGAGI.

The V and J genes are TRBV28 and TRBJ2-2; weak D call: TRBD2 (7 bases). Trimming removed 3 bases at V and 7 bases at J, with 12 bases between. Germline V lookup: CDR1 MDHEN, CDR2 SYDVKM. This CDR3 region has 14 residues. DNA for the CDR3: TGTGCCAGCAGTTTCCGGGGGGCAAGCGGGGAGCTGTTTTTT. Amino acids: CASSFRGASGELFF.

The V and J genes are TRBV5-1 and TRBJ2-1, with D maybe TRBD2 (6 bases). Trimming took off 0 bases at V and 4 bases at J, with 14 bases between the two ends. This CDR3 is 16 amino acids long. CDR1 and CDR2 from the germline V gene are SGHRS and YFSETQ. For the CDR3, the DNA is TGCGCCAGCAGCTTGGCTGGGGACTCCCGTTACAATGAGCAGTTCTTC. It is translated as CASSLAGDSRYNEQFF.

The CDR3 DNA reads TGTGCCAGCAGCCCGGGACAGGGCCTTAATGAAAAACTGTTTTTT. It yields the protein CASSPGQGLNEKLFF. This sequence joins TRBV7-9 and TRBJ1-4; 9 bases line up with TRBD1. V lost 5 bases to trimming and J lost 4 bases; unmatched junction nucleotides: 5. The CDR3 is 15 residues long. The V gene's germline CDR1 is SEHNR and CDR2 FQNEAQ (reference sequence). Using reference TRBV7-9 and TRBJ1-4 for the parts outside the CDR3, the full variable domain is DTGVSQNPRHKITKRGQNVTFRCDPISEHNRLYWYRQTLGQGPEFLTYFQNEAQLEKSRLLSDRFSAERPKGSFSTLEIQRTEQGDSAMYLCASSPGQGLNEKLFFGSGTQLSVL.

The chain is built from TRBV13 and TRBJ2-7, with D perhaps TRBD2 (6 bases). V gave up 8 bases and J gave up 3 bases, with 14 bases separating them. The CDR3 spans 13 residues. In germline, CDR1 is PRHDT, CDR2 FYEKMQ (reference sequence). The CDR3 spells CASSPRGYYEQYF. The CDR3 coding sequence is TGTGCCAGCTCTCCGCGGGGCTACTACGAGCAGTACTTC.

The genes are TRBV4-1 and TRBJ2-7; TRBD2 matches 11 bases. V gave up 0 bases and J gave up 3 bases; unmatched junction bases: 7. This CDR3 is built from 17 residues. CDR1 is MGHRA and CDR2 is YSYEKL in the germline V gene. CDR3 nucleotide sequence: TGCGCCAGCAGCCAAGATGGGGCTAGCGGGGGGCTCTACGAGCAGTACTTC. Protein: CASSQDGASGGLYEQYF.

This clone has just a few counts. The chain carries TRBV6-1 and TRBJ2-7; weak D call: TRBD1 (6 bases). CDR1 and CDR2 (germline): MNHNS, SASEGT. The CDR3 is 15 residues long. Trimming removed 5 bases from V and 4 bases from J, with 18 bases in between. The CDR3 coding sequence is TGTGCCAGCAGTTCGCCAGGGGTTTCCCTTTACGAGCAGTACTTC. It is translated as CASSSPGVSLYEQYF.

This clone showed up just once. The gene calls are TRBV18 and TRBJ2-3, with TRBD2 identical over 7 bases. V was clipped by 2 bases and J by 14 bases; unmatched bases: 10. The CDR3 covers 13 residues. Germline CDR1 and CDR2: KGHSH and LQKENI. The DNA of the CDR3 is TGTGCCAGCTCACCAGATGGGGGACTAACAACGTATTTT. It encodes CASSPDGGLTTYF.